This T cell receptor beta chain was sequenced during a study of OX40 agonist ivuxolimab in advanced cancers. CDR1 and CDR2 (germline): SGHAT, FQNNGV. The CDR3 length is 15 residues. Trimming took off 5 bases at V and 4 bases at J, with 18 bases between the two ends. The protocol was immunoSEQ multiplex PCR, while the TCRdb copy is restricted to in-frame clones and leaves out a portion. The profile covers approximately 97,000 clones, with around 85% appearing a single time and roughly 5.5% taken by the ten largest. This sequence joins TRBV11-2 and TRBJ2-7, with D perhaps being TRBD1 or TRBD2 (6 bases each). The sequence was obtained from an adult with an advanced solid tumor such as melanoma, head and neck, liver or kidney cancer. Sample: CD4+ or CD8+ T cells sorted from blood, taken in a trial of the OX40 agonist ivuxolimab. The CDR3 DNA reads TGTGCCAGCAGCCCCGAGGGGGGCCCAGGATACGAGCAGTACTTC. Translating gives CASSPEGGPGYEQYF.